This T cell receptor (beta chain) is drawn from a study of cytomegalovirus exposure and HLA in healthy donors. Study-level results: A likely sequencing artifact accounted for one observed cluster of highly shared sequence variants. A later analysis reportedly found fewer N-insertions in an Asian-associated ancestry cluster than the roughly 670-donor mean.

PCR amplification relied on 60 Vbeta primers (plus 13 Jbeta primers). Data came from immunoSEQ multiplex PCR; TCRdb stores just in-frame clones and leaves some out. The profile shows under 200,000 clones, 80% of them singletons. A note on this clone: Its antigen is not identified.

The source of this sequence is a male donor in good health and CMV-seropositive. The sequenced sample was PBMCs.

The CDR3 coding sequence is TGTGCCAGCCCTACGAGGGCGGGAGGGGTCACAGATACGCAGTATTTT. Translating it yields CASPTRAGGVTDTQYF. The chain carries TRBV2 and TRBJ2-3; 9 positions agree with TRBD2. Germline V gene lookup returns CDR1 SNHLY and CDR2 FYNNEI. J was trimmed by 2 bases and V by 8 bases; bases with no gene match: 11. There are 16 residues in the CDR3.